These 7 T cell receptor beta chains share one sample of origin, sequenced in a study of graft-versus-host responses after intestinal transplantation. Antigens for these TCRs are unknown. The repertoire was sequenced with immunoSEQ multiplex PCR; TCRdb's copy has only in-frame clones and lacks some. The data hold 70,000 to 75,000 clones, with more than 70% observed a single time. Here the sequenced sample was unstimulated CD8+ T cells sorted from spleen or lymph node cells, taken before intestinal transplant. These receptors were collected from a human donor who received an intestinal transplant.

The V gene is TRBV2, the J gene TRBJ2-5, with D possibly matching TRBD1 (5 bases). The V end was cut by 1 base, the J end by 5 bases, with 11 bases between. From germline, CDR1 is SNHLY and CDR2 FYNNEI. The CDR3 contains 14 residues. CDR3 in DNA: TGTGCCAGCAGTGAAGGGTGGGGCGTGGAGACCCAGTACTTC. Its protein is CASSEGWGVETQYF. The full variable domain, completed using reference TRBV2 and TRBJ2-5, is EPEVTQTPSHQVTQMGQEVILRCVPISNHLYFYWYRQILGQKVEFLVSFYNNEISEKSEIFDDQFSVERPDGSNFTLKIRSTKLEDSAMYFCASSEGWGVETQYFGPGTRLLVL.

The V and J genes are TRBV27 and TRBJ2-5; D possibly corresponds to TRBD2 (7 bases). Germline V lookup: CDR1 MNHEY, CDR2 SMNVEV (reference sequence). Trimming pared 5 bases from V and 4 bases from J, leaving 14 bases between. The CDR3 length is 14 residues. The DNA for the CDR3 is TGTGCCAGCAGTCCCGAGGGGGGGGGAGAGACCCAGTACTTC. Protein: CASSPEGGGETQYF.

The rearrangement joins TRBV7-8 to TRBJ2-3; 7 bases line up with TRBD1. The germline V gene has CDR1 SGHVS and CDR2 FQNEAQ. The CDR3 has 17 residues. V shed 4 bases, J shed 4 bases, and the junction held 14 bases outside the gene matches. The CDR3, as DNA: TGTGCCAGCAGCTCTGCCATCAGGGGGATTATCGCAGATACGCAGTATTTT. Translation gives CASSSAIRGIIADTQYF.

The rearrangement links TRBV9 to TRBJ1-1, with TRBD1 identical over 7 bases. CDR3 length equals 13 residues. The V segment lost 4 bases and the J segment 3 bases; nucleotides outside the gene matches: 3. Per the germline V gene, CDR1 is SGDLS and CDR2 is YYNGEE. CDR3 region: CASSITGDTEAFF. DNA for the CDR3: TGTGCCAGCAGCATAACAGGGGACACTGAAGCTTTCTTT.

The CDR3 DNA reads TGTGCCAGCAGCAGCCGGTCCAGCGGGGGAGAGTCCTACAATGAGCAGTTCTTC. The encoded protein is CASSSRSSGGESYNEQFF. The V call is TRBV9, the J call TRBJ2-1; 8 bases agree with TRBD2. CDR1 and CDR2 (germline): SGDLS, YYNGEE. V shed 4 bases and J 1 base; nucleotides not matched to a gene: 13. The CDR3 runs 18 residues.

In its sample, this clone was seen once. The V and J genes are TRBV7-3 and TRBJ2-1; 8 bases fit TRBD2. The germline V gene encodes CDR1 SGHTA and CDR2 FQGTGA. The length of the CDR3 is 13 residues. J lost 5 bases, V lost 5 bases, and 2 bases had no gene match. The CDR3 here is CASSQGLDNEQFF. CDR3 nucleotide sequence: TGTGCCAGCAGCCAGGGACTAGACAATGAGCAGTTCTTC.

The chain carries TRBV7-9 and TRBJ2-7; possible D gene TRBD1, 6 bases. Trimming shortened V by 5 bases and J by 2 bases, and 13 bases separated the two germline ends. In germline, CDR1 is SEHNR, CDR2 FQNEAQ (reference sequence). CDR3 size: 14 residues. The CDR3 spells CASSPEYRAYEQYF. The CDR3 DNA is TGTGCCAGCAGCCCAGAATACAGGGCCTACGAGCAGTACTTC.